This T cell receptor (beta chain) emerged from a study of T-cell reconstitution after alpha-beta-depleted transplantation in children. V shed 0 bases and J 9 bases; nucleotides not matched to a gene: 13. CDR3 length equals 16 residues. Unique molecular identifiers were used to barcode this TCRbeta library. MiXCR, applied by TCRdb to the PCR reads, yields one record per CDR3 protein. The top ten hold over 9% of the sample, which has around 250,000 distinct CDR3 sequences, nearly 10% seen once. The rearrangement joins TRBV12-3 or TRBV12-4 to TRBJ2-5, with 7 bases fitting TRBD2. The source is a human donor who donated a stem cell graft to a child with SCID. The sequencing here drew on PBMCs from the stem cell graft donor, taken from the stem cell graft. CDR3 DNA: TGTGCCAGCAGTTTAGCTCCCGGGGACGGGGGGAGACCCCAGTACTTC. Its protein is CASSLAPGDGGRPQYF.